This TCR beta chain is from a study of cytomegalovirus exposure and HLA in healthy donors. Germline-derived CDR1 and CDR2 are SEHNR and FQNEAQ (reference sequence). The CDR3 spans 15 residues. The V gene end was trimmed by 1 base and the J gene end by 0 bases; junction bases not matched to a gene: 2. The PCR made use of 60 Vbeta and 13 Jbeta primers. Profiling relied on immunoSEQ multiplex PCR, and the TCRdb table lists in-frame clones only, not all of them. The table includes approximately 80,000 clones, roughly 64% detected once. Sequenced: PBMCs. The chain joins TRBV7-9 to TRBJ1-1, with 7 bases that match TRBD1. This receptor was identified in a woman aged 40-49 years in good health and CMV-seropositive. CDR3 amino acids: CASSLEGGMNTEAFF. CDR3 sequence (DNA): TGTGCCAGCAGCTTAGAAGGGGGCATGAACACTGAAGCTTTCTTT.